This T cell receptor beta chain was identified in a study of shared clonotypes between healthy human individuals. As for this clone: Its antigen is as yet unknown.

Overall study results and limits: Relative to memory subsets, naive subsets generally showed larger estimated richness.

The germline V gene has CDR1 SGHNT and CDR2 YYREEE (reference sequence). V was pared by 4 bases and J by 4 bases, with 14 bases of the junction left unmatched. The CDR3 extends over 18 amino acids. Profiling relied on immunoSEQ multiplex PCR, and the TCRdb table lists in-frame clones only, not all of them. The sample has over a million clones, 70% to 80% seen once. Partitioning of CD4+ cells yielded a CD45RA+ naive subset and a CD45RA-negative memory subset. The receptor's source is a man between 18 and 29 years old in good health. Sequenced input: memory CD4+ T cells sorted from blood. The subset was: CD45RA-negative fraction. This rearrangement joins TRBV5-4 to TRBJ2-3; TRBD2 agrees at 11 bases. CDR3 DNA sequence: TGTGCCAGCAGCCCTGCCGGGATAGCGGGGGGGGTCGCAGATACGCAGTATTTT. Translated, it gives CASSPAGIAGGVADTQYF.